Below are 4 T cell receptor beta chains sequenced from a single sample in a study of identical twins. A single record per CDR3 protein comes from TCRdb applying MiXCR to the 5' RACE reads. Of 300,000 to 400,000 distinct CDR3 sequences listed, roughly 9% are singletons. The sequencing sample was made of naive T cells sorted from blood. These receptors were collected from a woman aged 45-59 years in good health.

The V and J genes are TRBV7-2 and TRBJ2-3, with 9 bases aligning to TRBD2. After removal of 7 bases from V and 4 bases from J, the junction contained 9 bases not matched to a gene. The CDR3 is made up of 15 amino acids. Germline loops: CDR1 SGHTA, CDR2 FQGNSA. The CDR3 bases are TGTGCCAGCAAGGATTTTAGCGGGAGATCAGATACGCAGTATTTT. Translating gives CASKDFSGRSDTQYF.

This clonotype appeared a few times. This chain uses TRBV10-3 with TRBJ2-7, with 7 bases fitting TRBD1. The germline CDR1 and CDR2 sequences are ENHRY and SYGVKD. This CDR3 comprises 15 residues. V lost 4 bases to trimming and J lost 4 bases; unmatched junction nucleotides: 10. CDR3 bases: TGTGCCATCAGTGCAGTAGGGACAGCTGGGTACGAGCAGTACTTC. Its protein is CAISAVGTAGYEQYF.

This rearrangement joins TRBV19 to TRBJ1-1; 7 bases align to TRBD1. CDR1 LNHDA and CDR2 SQIVND come from the germline V gene (reference sequence). J gave up 6 bases and V 10 bases, and 14 bases lay outside the gene matches. The CDR3 totals 14 residues. CDR3 nucleotides: TGTGCCACCGATTCGACAGGGCCTCTGTCTGAAGCTTTCTTT. Translated: CATDSTGPLSEAFF.

This clonotype was recorded at least ten times. The chain joins TRBV3-1 to TRBJ1-1; D ambiguous. The V gene's germline CDR1 is LGHDT and CDR2 YNNKEL (reference sequence). CDR3 length: 15 residues. V gave up 1 base and J gave up 6 bases, with 15 bases separating them. Here the CDR3 reads CASSQVRPSGAEAFF. CDR3 DNA: TGTGCCAGCAGCCAAGTTCGGCCCTCTGGAGCTGAAGCTTTCTTT.